One TCR beta chain is described in this entry. The antigen remains undetermined. This entry comes from a study of cytomegalovirus exposure and HLA in healthy donors. Overall study findings and caveats: The investigators catalogued under 200 TCR beta chains as cytomegalovirus-associated.

With 0 bases removed from V and 5 bases from J, the gap between germline ends came to 16 bases. This CDR3 region has 16 residues. Only in-frame clones appear in the TCRdb table, and some are missing; sequencing was by immunoSEQ multiplex PCR. This sample has 95,000 to 150,000 clones, with 89% found just once. This sequence was found in a young woman in good health and CMV-seronegative. Sequencing input: PBMCs. The V and J genes are TRBV23-1 and TRBJ1-2; D call uncertain. TRBV23-1 carries the ORF label, with uncertain function. Here the CDR3 DNA reads TGCGCCAGCAGTCAATCCCTTTGGAGCGTTTGGTATGGCTACACCTTC. It translates to CASSQSLWSVWYGYTF.